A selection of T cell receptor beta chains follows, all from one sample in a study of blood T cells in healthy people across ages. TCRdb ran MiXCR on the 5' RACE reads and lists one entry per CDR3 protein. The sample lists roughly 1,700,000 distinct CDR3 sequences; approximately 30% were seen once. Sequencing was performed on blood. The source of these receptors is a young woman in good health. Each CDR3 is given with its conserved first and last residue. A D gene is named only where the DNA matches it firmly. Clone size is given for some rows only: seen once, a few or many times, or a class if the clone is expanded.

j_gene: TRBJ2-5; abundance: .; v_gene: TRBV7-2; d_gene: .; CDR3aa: CASSLVAGTGFRTQYF; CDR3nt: TGTGCCAGCAGCTTAGTGGCAGGAACAGGATTCCGGACCCAGTACTTC
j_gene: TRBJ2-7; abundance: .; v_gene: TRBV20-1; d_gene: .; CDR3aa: CSAPPLEATYEQYF; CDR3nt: TGCAGTGCTCCCCCTCTAGAGGCCACCTACGAGCAGTACTTC
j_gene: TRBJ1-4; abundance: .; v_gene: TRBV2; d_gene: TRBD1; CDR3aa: CASSERDRARKLFF; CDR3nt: TGTGCCAGCAGTGAACGGGACAGGGCCCGGAAACTGTTTTTT
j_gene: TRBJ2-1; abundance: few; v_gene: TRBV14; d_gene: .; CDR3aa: CASSQVTSLRSYNEQFF; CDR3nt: TGTGCCAGCAGCCAAGTTACTTCCCTTCGCTCCTACAATGAGCAGTTCTTC
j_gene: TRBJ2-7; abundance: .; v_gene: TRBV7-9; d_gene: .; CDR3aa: CASSLGVGREISYEQYF; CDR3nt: TGTGCCAGCAGCTTGGGGGTAGGAAGAGAAATCTCCTACGAGCAGTACTTC
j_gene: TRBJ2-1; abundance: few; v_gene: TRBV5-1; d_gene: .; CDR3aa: CASSLAEVSGFYNEQFF; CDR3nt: TGCGCCAGCAGCTTGGCCGAGGTGTCAGGGTTCTACAATGAGCAGTTCTTC
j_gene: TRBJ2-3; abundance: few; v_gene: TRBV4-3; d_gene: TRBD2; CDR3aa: CASSQEGLAGNTDTQYF; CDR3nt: TGCGCCAGCAGCCAAGAGGGACTAGCGGGAAATACAGATACGCAGTATTTT
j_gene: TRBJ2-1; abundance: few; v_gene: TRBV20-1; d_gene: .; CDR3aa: CSAPQVMDEQFF; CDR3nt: TGCAGTGCGCCTCAGGTTATGGATGAGCAGTTCTTC
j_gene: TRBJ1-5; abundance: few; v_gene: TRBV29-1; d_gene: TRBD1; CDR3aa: CSVEVGTGRSGPQHF; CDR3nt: TGCAGCGTTGAAGTTGGGACAGGCCGCTCGGGGCCCCAGCATTTT
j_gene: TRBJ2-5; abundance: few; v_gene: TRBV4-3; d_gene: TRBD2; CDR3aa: CASSQGGSHEQYF; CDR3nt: TGCGCCAGCAGCCAAGGCGGGAGCCATGAGCAGTACTTC
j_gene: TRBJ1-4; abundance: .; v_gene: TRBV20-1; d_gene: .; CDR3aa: CSAKPGQGREKLFF; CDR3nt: TGCAGTGCTAAGCCCGGGCAGGGCCGGGAAAAACTGTTTTTT
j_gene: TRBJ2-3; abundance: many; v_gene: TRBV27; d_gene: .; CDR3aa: CASKGAGVPDTQYF; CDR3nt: TGTGCCAGCAAGGGGGCGGGAGTCCCAGATACGCAGTATTTT
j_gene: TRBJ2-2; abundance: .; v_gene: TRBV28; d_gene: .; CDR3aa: CASSPPLGQGELFF; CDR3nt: TGTGCCAGCAGTCCCCCCTTAGGGCAAGGGGAGCTGTTTTTT
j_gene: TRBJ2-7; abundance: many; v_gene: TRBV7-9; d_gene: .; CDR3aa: CASSLVPGWTAEHYEQYF; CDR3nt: TGTGCCAGCAGCTTAGTTCCCGGTTGGACAGCCGAACACTACGAGCAGTACTTC
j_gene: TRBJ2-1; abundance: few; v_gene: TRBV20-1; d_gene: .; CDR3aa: CSARDTGRGGNEQFF; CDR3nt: TGCAGTGCTAGAGATACCGGCCGCGGTGGCAATGAGCAGTTCTTC